This entry lists 17 T cell receptor beta chains sequenced from one sample in a study of cytomegalovirus exposure and HLA in healthy donors. This PCR relied on a set of 60 Vbeta primers and 13 Jbeta primers. Profiled with immunoSEQ multiplex PCR; TCRdb holds only in-frame clones, not every one. The table has about 180,000 clones, over 70% seen once. The sample taken for sequencing was PBMCs. These TCRs come from a boy aged 2-15 years in good health and CMV-seronegative.

The CDR3 is CASLTTGMNTEAFF. For the CDR3, the DNA is TGTGCCAGCCTAACAACAGGAATGAACACTGAAGCTTTCTTT. This rearrangement joins TRBV6-5 to TRBJ1-1; a weak D match, TRBD1 (5 bases). Germline lookup yields CDR1 MNHEY and CDR2 SVGAGI. V was pared by 8 bases and J by 0 bases, with 13 bases between. CDR3 length equals 14 residues.

The chain recombines TRBV7-2 with TRBJ1-1; a weak D match, TRBD1 (5 bases). Germline loops: CDR1 SGHTA, CDR2 FQGNSA. The length of the CDR3 is 14 residues. V lost 2 bases and J 5 bases, leaving 12 bases between the germline ends. The chain's CDR3 is CASSLSQGTTEAFF. In DNA form, the CDR3 reads TGTGCCAGCAGCTTAAGTCAGGGAACGACTGAAGCTTTCTTT.

This clone was recorded a few times. The chain employs TRBV13 and TRBJ1-1; no firm D call. Germline loops: CDR1 PRHDT, CDR2 FYEKMQ (reference sequence). V was cut by 5 bases and J by 4 bases, with 8 bases left in between. This CDR3 comprises 12 residues. The CDR3 region is CASSPEATEAFF. Written as DNA, the CDR3 is TGTGCCAGCAGCCCAGAGGCCACTGAAGCTTTCTTT.

The chain employs TRBV25-1 and TRBJ2-4; TRBD1 matches 12 bases. J lost 2 bases, V lost 3 bases, and 5 bases had no gene match. The CDR3 contains 17 residues. CDR1 is MGHDK, CDR2 SYGVNS, per germline. CDR3 protein: CASSERGDRGPKNIQYF. The CDR3 DNA reads as TGTGCCAGCAGTGAGAGGGGGGACAGGGGGCCCAAAAACATTCAGTACTTC.

The chain carries TRBV7-9 and TRBJ1-1; maybe TRBD1 (6 bases). The CDR3 length is 13 residues. Per the germline V gene, CDR1 is SEHNR and CDR2 is FQNEAQ (reference sequence). Trimming removed 6 bases from V and 10 bases from J, with 18 bases in between. The CDR3 protein is CASRHAASQGAFF. The DNA for the CDR3 is TGTGCCAGCAGACACGCAGCCTCACAGGGAGCTTTCTTT.

The chain employs TRBV14 and TRBJ2-3; 7 bases match TRBD2. V was clipped by 0 bases and J by 0 bases; unmatched bases: 3. CDR3 length: 16 amino acids. The V gene's germline CDR1 is SGHDN and CDR2 FVKESK. The chain's CDR3 is CASSQDLGGSTDTQYF. The CDR3 nucleotides are TGTGCCAGCAGCCAAGATCTCGGGGGGAGCACAGATACGCAGTATTTT.

This chain connects TRBV5-6 to TRBJ1-2; no clear D gene. The CDR3 loop spans 13 amino acids. V lost 1 base, J lost 4 bases, and 8 bases lay in between. The germline V gene has CDR1 SGHDT and CDR2 YYEEEE. CDR3 amino acids: CASSLSQVYGYTF. The DNA of the CDR3 is TGTGCCAGCAGCTTGTCTCAGGTCTATGGCTACACCTTC. The full variable domain, rest sourced from reference TRBV5-6 and TRBJ1-2, is DAGVTQSPTHLIKTRGQQVTLRCSPKSGHDTVSWYQQALGQGPQFIFQYYEEEERQRGNFPDRFSGHQFPNYSSELNVNALLLGDSALYLCASSLSQVYGYTFGSGTRLTVV.

This clone was detected only a few times. CDR3 protein: CASSQVSGNFMNTEAFF. Written as DNA, the CDR3 is TGCGCCAGCAGCCAAGTTAGTGGTAACTTTATGAACACTGAAGCTTTCTTT. The chain links TRBV4-1 to TRBJ1-1; unclear D gene. Germline CDR1 is MGHRA and CDR2 is YSYEKL. V shed 1 base and J shed 0 bases, with 15 bases lying between them. CDR3 size: 17 residues.

The rearrangement joins TRBV19 to TRBJ1-6; a weak D match, TRBD1 (5 bases). This CDR3 region has 19 residues. Deletions cut 2 bases from V and 1 base from J, with 18 bases between. CDR1 is LNHDA, CDR2 SQIVND, per germline (reference sequence). The CDR3 region is CASSIYPSGVQSYNSPLHF. In DNA, the CDR3 is TGTGCCAGTAGTATATATCCGTCGGGGGTTCAGTCCTATAATTCACCCCTCCACTTT.

The chain links TRBV6-5 to TRBJ2-5; D is undetermined. The CDR3 extends over 13 amino acids. V was cut by 2 bases and J by 1 base, with 5 bases left in between. Germline CDR1 and CDR2: MNHEY and SVGAGI. CDR3 DNA: TGTGCCAGCAGTTACGGGCCCCAAGAGACCCAGTACTTC. It translates to CASSYGPQETQYF.

The chain is built from TRBV6-1 and TRBJ1-2; D is undetermined. This CDR3 comprises 15 residues. Trimming took off 7 bases at V and 0 bases at J, with 15 bases between the two ends. Germline loops: CDR1 MNHNS, CDR2 SASEGT. The DNA for the CDR3 is TGTGCCAGCAACCCCCAGGAGGGCGCTAACTATGGCTACACCTTC. Amino acid sequence: CASNPQEGANYGYTF.

The chain links TRBV2 to TRBJ1-2; 7 positions match TRBD1. The CDR3 is 12 amino acids. Looked up from germline, CDR1 is SNHLY and CDR2 is FYNNEI. The ends lost 8 bases at V and 2 bases at J; junction bases unmatched: 2. The CDR3 coding sequence is TGTGCCAGCGAGGACAGGAACTATGGCTACACCTTC. It specifies CASEDRNYGYTF.

This chain connects TRBV27 to TRBJ2-3; 13 bases align to TRBD2. There are 17 residues in the CDR3. The J segment lost 8 bases and the V segment lost 4 bases, leaving 12 bases of the junction unmatched. The germline V gene has CDR1 MNHEY and CDR2 SMNVEV (reference sequence). The CDR3 DNA sequence: TGTGCCAGCAGTTCCGGGACTAGCGGGGTCCCACGCAGTACGCAGTATTTT. This encodes CASSSGTSGVPRSTQYF.

The CDR3 sequence is CASSPGLAGGPVDTQYF. The CDR3, as DNA: TGCGCCAGCAGCCCGGGACTAGCGGGAGGGCCAGTAGATACGCAGTATTTT. The chain links TRBV5-1 to TRBJ2-3; 16 nucleotides align to TRBD2. The CDR3 runs 17 residues. After removal of 4 bases from V and 5 bases from J, the junction contained 7 bases not matched to a gene. Germline V gives CDR1 SGHRS, CDR2 YFSETQ.

The V call is TRBV4-3, the J call TRBJ1-2, with D unclear. CDR3 length: 14 residues. Germline CDR1 and CDR2: LGHNA and YSLEER. Trimming removed 1 base at V and 4 bases at J, with 10 bases between. CDR3 coding DNA: TGCGCCAGCAGCCAAGCCGGGGTTAGCTATGGCTACACCTTC. Encoded protein: CASSQAGVSYGYTF.

The chain carries TRBV6-5 and TRBJ2-5; the D is unclear. In germline, CDR1 is MNHEY, CDR2 SVGAGI. This CDR3 has 11 residues. The V and J ends lost 8 bases and 4 bases respectively, with 8 bases between them. The CDR3 here is CASGPGETQYF. The CDR3 nucleotides read TGTGCCAGCGGGCCCGGAGAGACCCAGTACTTC.

The sample holds a few counts of this clone. The rearrangement joins TRBV5-1 to TRBJ1-2, with 7 bases fitting TRBD1. The CDR3 runs to 13 residues. CDR1 and CDR2 from the germline V gene are SGHRS and YFSETQ. V shed 2 bases and J 8 bases; nucleotides not matched to a gene: 6. Here the CDR3 DNA reads TGCGCCAGCAGCTTTAACAGGGGTGGCGGCTACACCTTC. It codes for CASSFNRGGGYTF.